The 11 T cell receptor beta chains presented below share a single source sample, sequenced in a study of T cell responses to AZD1222 COVID-19 vaccine (dated by TCRdb to 2020 to 2023). The protocol used for the library was the immunoSEQ multiplex PCR assay. Here the immuneACCESS table is served through TCRdb, limited to in-frame sequences with V and J called. Missing clones are a known gap in these copies; in checked studies unresolved V genes cover under half, and the rest lacks a known reason. Here the sample has some 150,000 clones; 70% to 90% occur a single time. The ten top clones hold approximately 1.8% of the sample. In light of the paper, this sample's time point label describes: baseline before first vaccination. Sequenced material: peripheral blood, taken on day 0 of AZD1222 vaccination. These receptor sequences come from an adult in good health.

CDR3 sequence (DNA): TGTGCCAGCACCCGTGGGGTTGGGACGGCTGAAGCTTTCTTT. It is translated as CASTRGVGTAEAFF. The chain employs TRBV27 and TRBJ1-1; D perhaps matches TRBD1 (5 bases). The CDR3 is made up of 14 amino acids. Trimming left V 7 bases short and J 6 bases short, with 18 bases between. The germline V gene has CDR1 MNHEY and CDR2 SMNVEV (reference sequence).

The V and J genes are TRBV5-6 and TRBJ2-7; 7 bases match TRBD2. Germline loops: CDR1 SGHDT, CDR2 YYEEEE. The V segment lost 4 bases and the J segment 5 bases; nucleotides outside the gene matches: 24. The CDR3 extends over 19 amino acids. The CDR3 loop reads CASSPRRGIVERTLDEQYF. CDR3 DNA sequence: TGTGCCAGCAGCCCTAGGCGGGGGATTGTCGAACGGACCTTGGACGAGCAGTACTTC. The variable domain in full, with the rest retrieved from reference TRBV5-6 and TRBJ2-7, is DAGVTQSPTHLIKTRGQQVTLRCSPKSGHDTVSWYQQALGQGPQFIFQYYEEEERQRGNFPDRFSGHQFPNYSSELNVNALLLGDSALYLCASSPRRGIVERTLDEQYFGPGTRLTVT.

CDR3 region: CASSEGRGLSNQPQHF. The CDR3 nucleotides read TGTGCCAGCAGTGAAGGGAGGGGGCTAAGCAATCAGCCCCAGCATTTT. This sequence joins TRBV6-1 and TRBJ1-5, with TRBD1 identical over 7 bases. CDR3 length: 16 amino acids. Unmatched junction bases numbered 4, after V lost 1 base and J lost 1 base. Germline values: CDR1 MNHNS, CDR2 SASEGT.

The J gene is TRBJ1-4, the V gene TRBV5-8; D remains ambiguous. Per the germline V gene, CDR1 is SGHTS and CDR2 is YDEGEE. The CDR3 is 12 amino acids. Trimming shortened V by 5 bases and J by 10 bases, and 12 bases separated the two germline ends. DNA for the CDR3: TGTGCCAGCAGTTCGGAGGGCGGAAAACTGTTTTTT. Encoded protein: CASSSEGGKLFF.

V usage is TRBV28 and J usage is TRBJ1-5; 10 bases agree with TRBD1. The CDR3 runs to 17 residues. Per the germline V gene, CDR1 is MDHEN and CDR2 is SYDVKM. V lost 6 bases, J lost 4 bases, and 12 bases stayed unmatched. The CDR3 protein is CASSPRTGGLRNQPQHF. As DNA, the CDR3 is TGTGCCAGCAGCCCTCGGACAGGGGGGCTACGGAATCAGCCCCAGCATTTT.

This chain links TRBV28 with TRBJ1-1, with D unclear. The CDR3 spans 13 residues. Trimming took 7 bases from V and 11 from J, leaving 20 bases between them. Germline CDR1 MDHEN, CDR2 SYDVKM. CDR3 sequence: CASTPVPALSAFF. The CDR3, as DNA: TGTGCCAGCACCCCGGTCCCAGCCCTTAGCGCTTTCTTT. Complete variable domain (other parts from reference TRBV28 and TRBJ1-1): DVKVTQSSRYLVKRTGEKVFLECVQDMDHENMFWYRQDPGLGLRLIYFSYDVKMKEKGDIPEGYSVSREKKERFSLILESASTNQTSMYLCASTPVPALSAFFGQGTRLTVV.

This clone was picked up one time. This sequence joins TRBV7-5 and TRBJ2-3; the table's D call, TRBD2, has no DNA check behind it. TRBV7-5 constitutes a pseudogene. The CDR3 runs to 16 residues. CDR3 amino acids: CARSLTSGGSTDTQYF. DNA for the CDR3: TGTGCCAGAAGCCTTACTAGCGGGGGGAGCACAGATACGCAGTATTTT.

The chain is built from TRBV21-1 and TRBJ1-6. TRBV21-1 is reported as a pseudogene. This CDR3 comprises 18 residues. The CDR3 DNA reads as TGTGCCAGCTACCGGCAGCCTGACCCCTTCTTCTATAATTCACCCCTCCACTTT. This encodes CASYRQPDPFFYNSPLHF.

The rearrangement links TRBV29-1 to TRBJ2-5, with D maybe TRBD1 (6 bases). This CDR3 is built from 12 residues. CDR1 and CDR2 from the germline V gene are SQVTM and ANQGSEA. V gave up 7 bases and J gave up 4 bases, with 13 bases separating them. This CDR3 is CSAGTRGETQYF. CDR3 bases: TGCAGCGCTGGGACACGGGGAGAGACCCAGTACTTC.

To note about this clone: The identical CDR3 is also encoded by other nucleotide sequences in the sample. The V call is TRBV11-3, the J call TRBJ1-1; possibly TRBD1 for D (6 bases). The length of the CDR3 is 14 residues. Trimming pared 3 bases from V and 3 bases from J, leaving 11 bases between. Germline V gene lookup returns CDR1 SGHNT and CDR2 YENEEA. The CDR3 bases are TGTGCCAGCAGCTTGGGGCCAGGGGACACTGAAGCTTTCTTT. Translated: CASSLGPGDTEAFF.

The rearrangement joins TRBV25-1 to TRBJ1-3, with D perhaps matching TRBD1 (6 bases). The length of the CDR3 is 14 residues. The germline V gene encodes CDR1 MGHDK and CDR2 SYGVNS. V lost 0 bases and J lost 16, with 19 bases in between. CDR3 amino acids: CASSEYRGREMVYF. CDR3 DNA sequence: TGTGCCAGCAGTGAATACAGGGGACGAGAAATGGTGTATTTT.